The rows below give T cell receptor beta chains drawn from one sample of a study of blood T cell repertoires in COVID-19. TCRdb's copy holds only in-frame clones and misses some; the assay was immunoSEQ multiplex PCR. The sample includes some 180,000 clones, around 82% of them seen just once. Sample: PBMCs or T cells enriched from blood (not recorded which). Every receptor here comes from a woman in her sixties or seventies with acute COVID-19. CDR3s include the opening cysteine and the closing phenylalanine or tryptophan.

V | CDR3
TRBV28 | CASSLFQGENSPLHF
TRBV7-2 | CASSPRDIWSYGYTF
TRBV7-9 | CASSLAGAHEKLFF
TRBV18 | CASSPGAKNYGYTF
TRBV5-1 | CASSFGTGGDTQYF
TRBV28 | CASSSTGDYTF
TRBV6-5 | CASSYGTSGFYEQYF
TRBV10-3 | CAFKGVWGNTEAFF
TRBV7-6 | CASSSAGTPDVPLHF
TRBV28 | CASSTPFFGSSGANVLTF
TRBV12-3/TRBV12-4 | CASTWDYRTEAFF
TRBV2 | CASSEVGGRLYGYTF
TRBV6-2/TRBV6-3 | CASSYLTPRIREQFF
TRBV7-8 | CASSLSLGGMLSGNTIYF
TRBV4-3 | CASSQARSTSGSKWYNEQFF
TRBV10-3 | CAIRDGTSATDTQYF
TRBV6-2/TRBV6-3 | CASSRITSGSGQYF
TRBV4-3 | CASSQEGTGGTYGYTF
TRBV7-2 | CASRAGTRGNIQYF
TRBV5-5 | CASTYAQGRTYEQYF
TRBV7-6 | CASSISGDRQDTQYF
TRBV11-2 | CASSLGDRVIMNTEAFF
TRBV7-8 | CASSLVRGSYGYTF
TRBV7-9 | CASSSDGDYNQPQHF
TRBV18 | CASSPIDRGAGDYGYTF
TRBV20-1 | CSASSAGGYGYTF
TRBV5-6 | CASSFRFTEVNYGYTF
TRBV9 | CASSVRTENTGELFF
TRBV27 | CASNTFGTRAANEQFF
TRBV7-2 | CASSLEGHGTYEQYF
TRBV2 | CASRWTSTDTQYF
TRBV6-2/TRBV6-3 | CASSQTGNFYGYTF
TRBV11-2 | CASSLEGAGGTDTQYF
TRBV7-8 | CASNLSGDMNEQFF
TRBV11-2 | CASSLDQKKELFF
TRBV19 | CASSLTVYSNQPQHF
TRBV4-1 | CASSQDGTGQIPEAFF
TRBV7-9 | CASSPPGSNTGELFF
TRBV19 | CASSMQTAGRDEQFF
TRBV10-1 | CASSDRRRGLGDTQYF
TRBV5-5 | CASSPGTAGNTIYF
TRBV7-9 | CASSFQASNYGYTF
TRBV2 | CASCAGENTGELFF